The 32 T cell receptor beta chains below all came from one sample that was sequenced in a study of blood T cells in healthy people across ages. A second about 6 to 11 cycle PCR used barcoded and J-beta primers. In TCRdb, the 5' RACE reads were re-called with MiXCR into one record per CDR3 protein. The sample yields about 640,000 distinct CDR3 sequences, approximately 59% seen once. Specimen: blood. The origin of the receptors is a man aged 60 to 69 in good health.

The CDR3: CASSLEQGSQYF. DNA for the CDR3: TGTGCCAGCAGCTTAGAACAAGGCTCCCAGTACTTC. The gene calls are TRBV7-7 and TRBJ2-5; D call uncertain. V was shortened by 1 base and J by 9 bases, with 9 bases between the two germline ends. This CDR3 spans 12 amino acids. The V gene's germline CDR1 is SSHAT and CDR2 FNYEAQ (reference sequence).

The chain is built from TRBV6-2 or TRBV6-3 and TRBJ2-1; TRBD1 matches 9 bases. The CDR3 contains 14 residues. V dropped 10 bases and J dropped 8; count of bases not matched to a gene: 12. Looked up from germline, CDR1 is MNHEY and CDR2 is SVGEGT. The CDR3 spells CATSWDRVVDEQFF. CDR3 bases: TGTGCCACCTCGTGGGACAGGGTAGTCGATGAGCAGTTCTTC.

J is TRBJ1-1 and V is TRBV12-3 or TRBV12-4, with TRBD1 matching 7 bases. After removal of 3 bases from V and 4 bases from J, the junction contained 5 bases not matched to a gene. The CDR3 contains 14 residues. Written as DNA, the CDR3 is TGTGCCAGCAGTTTGCAGAGGGGGCCCACTGAAGCTTTCTTT. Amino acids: CASSLQRGPTEAFF.

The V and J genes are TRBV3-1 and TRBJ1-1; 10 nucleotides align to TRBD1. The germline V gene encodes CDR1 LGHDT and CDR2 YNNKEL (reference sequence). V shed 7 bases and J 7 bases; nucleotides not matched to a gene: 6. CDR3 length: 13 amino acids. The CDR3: CASKLGQGREAFF. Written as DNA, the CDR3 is TGTGCCAGCAAATTGGGACAGGGGCGTGAAGCTTTCTTT. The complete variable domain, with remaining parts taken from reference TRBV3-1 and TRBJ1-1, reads DTAVSQTPKYLVTQMGNDKSIKCEQNLGHDTMYWYKQDSKKFLKIMFSYNNKELIINETVPNRFSPKSPDKAHLNLHINSLELGDSAVYFCASKLGQGREAFFGQGTRLTVV.

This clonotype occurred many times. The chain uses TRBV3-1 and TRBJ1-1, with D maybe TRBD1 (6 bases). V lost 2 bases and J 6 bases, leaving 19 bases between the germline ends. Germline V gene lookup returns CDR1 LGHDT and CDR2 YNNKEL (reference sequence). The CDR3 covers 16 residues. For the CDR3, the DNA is TGTGCCAGCAGCCAACCCAGAACAGGGAGGAGGCCTGAAGCTTTCTTT. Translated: CASSQPRTGRRPEAFF.

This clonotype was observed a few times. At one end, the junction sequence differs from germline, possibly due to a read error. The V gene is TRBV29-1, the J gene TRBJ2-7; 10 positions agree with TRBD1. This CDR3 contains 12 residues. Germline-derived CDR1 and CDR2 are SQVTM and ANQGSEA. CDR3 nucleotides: TGCAGCGTCGGGACAGGGGACTACGGGCAGTACTTC. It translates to CSVGTGDYGQYF.

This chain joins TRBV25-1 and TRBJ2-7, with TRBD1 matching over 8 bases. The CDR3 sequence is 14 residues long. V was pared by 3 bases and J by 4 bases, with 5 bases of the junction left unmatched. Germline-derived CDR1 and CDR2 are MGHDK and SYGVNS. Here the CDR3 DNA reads TGTGCCAGCAGTGACGACAGGGGAAAGTACGAGCAGTACTTC. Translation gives CASSDDRGKYEQYF.

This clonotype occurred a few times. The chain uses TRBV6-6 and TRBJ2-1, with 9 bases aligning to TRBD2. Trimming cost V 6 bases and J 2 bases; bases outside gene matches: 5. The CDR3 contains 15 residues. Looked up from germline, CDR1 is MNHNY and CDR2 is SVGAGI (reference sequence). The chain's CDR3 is CASSASGGPYNEQFF. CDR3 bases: TGTGCCAGCAGCGCCAGCGGGGGGCCCTACAATGAGCAGTTCTTC.

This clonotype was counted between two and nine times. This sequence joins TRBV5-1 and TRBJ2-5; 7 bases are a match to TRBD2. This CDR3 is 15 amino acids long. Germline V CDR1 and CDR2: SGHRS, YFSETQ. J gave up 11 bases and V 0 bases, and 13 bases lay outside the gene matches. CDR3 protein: CASSLAGTSRREQYF. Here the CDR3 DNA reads TGCGCCAGCAGCTTGGCCGGGACCAGCAGGCGGGAGCAGTACTTC.

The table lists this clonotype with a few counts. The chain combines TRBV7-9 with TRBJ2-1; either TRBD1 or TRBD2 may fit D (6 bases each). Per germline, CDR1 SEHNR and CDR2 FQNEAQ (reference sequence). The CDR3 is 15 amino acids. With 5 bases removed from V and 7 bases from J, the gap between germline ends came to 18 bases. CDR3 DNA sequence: TGTGCCAGCAGCGAACCGGGGGCAGGGAATAATGAGCAGTTCTTC. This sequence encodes CASSEPGAGNNEQFF.

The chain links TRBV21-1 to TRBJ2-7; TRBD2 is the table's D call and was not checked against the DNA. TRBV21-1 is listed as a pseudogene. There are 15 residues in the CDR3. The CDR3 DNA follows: TGTGCCAGCAGCAAAGCGCCTAGCGGGGGGTACGAGCAGTACTTC. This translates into CASSKAPSGGYEQYF.

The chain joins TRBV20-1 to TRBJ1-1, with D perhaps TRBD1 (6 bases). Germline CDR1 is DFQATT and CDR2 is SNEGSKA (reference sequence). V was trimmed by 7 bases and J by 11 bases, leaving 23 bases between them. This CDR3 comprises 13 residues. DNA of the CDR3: TGCAGTGACACGACAGTGGGGGCGCATCGGGCTTTCTTT. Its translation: CSDTTVGAHRAFF.

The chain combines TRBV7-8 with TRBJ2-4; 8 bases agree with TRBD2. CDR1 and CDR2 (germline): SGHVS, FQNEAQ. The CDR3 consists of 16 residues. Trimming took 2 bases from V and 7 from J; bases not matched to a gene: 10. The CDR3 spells CASSLNVAGGRNIQYF. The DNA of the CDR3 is TGTGCCAGCAGCTTAAACGTCGCGGGGGGCCGGAACATTCAGTACTTC.

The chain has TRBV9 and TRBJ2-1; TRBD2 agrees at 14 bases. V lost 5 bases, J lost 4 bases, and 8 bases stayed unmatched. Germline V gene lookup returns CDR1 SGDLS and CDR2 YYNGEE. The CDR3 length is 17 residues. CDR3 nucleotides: TGTGCCAGCAGGGGTGGACTAGCGGGGGGAGGTTACAATGAGCAGTTCTTC. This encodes CASRGGLAGGGYNEQFF.

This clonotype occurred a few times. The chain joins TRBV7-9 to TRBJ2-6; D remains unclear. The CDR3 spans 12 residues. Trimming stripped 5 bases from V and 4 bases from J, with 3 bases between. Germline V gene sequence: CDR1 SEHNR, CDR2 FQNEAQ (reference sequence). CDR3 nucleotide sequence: TGTGCCAGCAGCCAGGGGGCCAACGTCCTGACTTTC. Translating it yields CASSQGANVLTF.

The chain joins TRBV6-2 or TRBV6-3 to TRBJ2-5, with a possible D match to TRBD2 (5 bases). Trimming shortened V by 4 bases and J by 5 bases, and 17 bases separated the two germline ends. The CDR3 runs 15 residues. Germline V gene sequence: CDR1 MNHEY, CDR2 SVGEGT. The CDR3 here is CASSLDFFLQETQYF. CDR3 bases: TGTGCCAGCAGTTTGGACTTTTTCCTACAGGAGACCCAGTACTTC.

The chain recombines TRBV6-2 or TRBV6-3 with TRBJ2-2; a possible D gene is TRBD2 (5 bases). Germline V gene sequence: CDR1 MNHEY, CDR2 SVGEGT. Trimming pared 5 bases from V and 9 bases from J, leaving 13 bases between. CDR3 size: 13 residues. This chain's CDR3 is CASSPTRTRELFF. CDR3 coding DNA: TGTGCCAGCAGTCCAACTAGGACCCGGGAGCTGTTTTTT.

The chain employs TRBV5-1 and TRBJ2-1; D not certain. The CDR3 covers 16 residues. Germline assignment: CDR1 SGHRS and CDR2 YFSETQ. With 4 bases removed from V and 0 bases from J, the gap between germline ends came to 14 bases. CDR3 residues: CASSLGPTGSYNEQFF. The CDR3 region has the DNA TGCGCCAGCAGCCTGGGCCCTACGGGCTCCTACAATGAGCAGTTCTTC.

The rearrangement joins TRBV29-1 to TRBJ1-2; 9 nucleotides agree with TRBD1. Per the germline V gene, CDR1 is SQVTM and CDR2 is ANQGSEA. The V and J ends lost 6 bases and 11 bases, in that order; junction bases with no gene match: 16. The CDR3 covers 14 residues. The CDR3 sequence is CSVATGGGPSRYTF. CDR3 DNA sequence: TGCAGCGTCGCCACAGGGGGCGGCCCGTCTAGGTACACCTTC.

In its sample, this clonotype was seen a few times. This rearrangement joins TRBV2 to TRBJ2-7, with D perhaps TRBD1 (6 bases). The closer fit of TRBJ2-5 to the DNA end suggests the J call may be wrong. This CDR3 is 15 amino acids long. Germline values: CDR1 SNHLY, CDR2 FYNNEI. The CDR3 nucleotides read TGTGCCAGCAGTGAAGAAAGGGGGAACGGAGAGACCCAGTACTTC. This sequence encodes CASSEERGNGETQYF.

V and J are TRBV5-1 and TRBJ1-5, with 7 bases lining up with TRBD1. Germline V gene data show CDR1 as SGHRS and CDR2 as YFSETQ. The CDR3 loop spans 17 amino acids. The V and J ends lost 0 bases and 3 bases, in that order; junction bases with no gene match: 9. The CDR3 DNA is TGCGCCAGCAGCTTGGGTACAGGGGACGTTGTCAATCAGCCCCAGCATTTT. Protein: CASSLGTGDVVNQPQHF.

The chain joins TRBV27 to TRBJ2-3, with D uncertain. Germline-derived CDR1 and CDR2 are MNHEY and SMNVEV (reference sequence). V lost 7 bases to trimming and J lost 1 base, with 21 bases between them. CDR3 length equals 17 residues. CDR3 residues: CASKIWLGVRGTDTQYF. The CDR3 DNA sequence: TGTGCCAGCAAAATTTGGCTTGGGGTTCGTGGCACAGATACGCAGTATTTT.

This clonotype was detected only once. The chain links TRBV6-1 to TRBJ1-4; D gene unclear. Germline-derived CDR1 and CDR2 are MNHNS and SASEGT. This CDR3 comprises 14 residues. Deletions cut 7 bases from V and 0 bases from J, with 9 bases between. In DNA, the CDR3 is TGTGCCAGCAACCGGGCCGCAACTAATGAAAAACTGTTTTTT. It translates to CASNRAATNEKLFF.

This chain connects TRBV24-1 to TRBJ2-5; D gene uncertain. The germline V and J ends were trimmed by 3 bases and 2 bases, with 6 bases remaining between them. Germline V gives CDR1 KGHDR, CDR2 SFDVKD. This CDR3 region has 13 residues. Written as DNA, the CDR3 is TGTGCCACCAGTGATAGGGTTCAAGAGACCCAGTACTTC. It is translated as CATSDRVQETQYF.

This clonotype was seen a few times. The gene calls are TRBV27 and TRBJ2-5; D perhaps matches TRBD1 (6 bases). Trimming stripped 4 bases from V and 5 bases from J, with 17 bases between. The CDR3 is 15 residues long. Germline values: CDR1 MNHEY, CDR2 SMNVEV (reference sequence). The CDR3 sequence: CASSYVLGARETQYF. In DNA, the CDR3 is TGTGCCAGCAGTTACGTGTTGGGGGCAAGGGAGACCCAGTACTTC.

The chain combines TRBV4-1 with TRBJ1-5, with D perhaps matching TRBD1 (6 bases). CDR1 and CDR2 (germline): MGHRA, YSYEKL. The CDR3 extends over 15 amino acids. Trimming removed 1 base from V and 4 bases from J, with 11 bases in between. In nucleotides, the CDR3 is TGCGCCAGCAGCCAAGCGTGGCAGGGGAATCAGCCCCAGCATTTT. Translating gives CASSQAWQGNQPQHF.

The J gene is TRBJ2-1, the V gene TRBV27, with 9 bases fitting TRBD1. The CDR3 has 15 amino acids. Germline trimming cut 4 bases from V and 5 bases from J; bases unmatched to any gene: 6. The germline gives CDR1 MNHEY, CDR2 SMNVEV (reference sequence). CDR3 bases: TGTGCCAGCAGTTCCACAGGGGGCAAAAACAATGAGCAGTTCTTC. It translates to CASSSTGGKNNEQFF.

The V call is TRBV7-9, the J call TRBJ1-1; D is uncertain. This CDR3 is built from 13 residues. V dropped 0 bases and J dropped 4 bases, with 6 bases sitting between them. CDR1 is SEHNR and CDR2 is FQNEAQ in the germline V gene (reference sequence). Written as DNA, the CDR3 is TGTGCCAGCAGCTTAGCGGTAGGCACTGAAGCTTTCTTT. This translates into CASSLAVGTEAFF.

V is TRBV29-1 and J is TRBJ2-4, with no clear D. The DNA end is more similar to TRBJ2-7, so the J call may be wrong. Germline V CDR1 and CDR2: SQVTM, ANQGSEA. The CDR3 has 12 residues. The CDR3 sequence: CSVEGQAHEQYF. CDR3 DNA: TGCAGCGTTGAAGGGCAGGCGCACGAGCAGTACTTC.

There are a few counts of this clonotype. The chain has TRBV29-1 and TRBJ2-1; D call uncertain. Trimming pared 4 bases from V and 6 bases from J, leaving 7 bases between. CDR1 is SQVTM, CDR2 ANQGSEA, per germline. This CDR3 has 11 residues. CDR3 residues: CSVAGPNEQFF. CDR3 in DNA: TGCAGCGTTGCCGGGCCCAATGAGCAGTTCTTC.

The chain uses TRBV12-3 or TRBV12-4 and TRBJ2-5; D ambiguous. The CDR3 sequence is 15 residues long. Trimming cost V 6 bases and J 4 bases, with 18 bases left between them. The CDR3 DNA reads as TGTGCCAGCAGCCTGACGGGTCCCCCAGGAGAGACCCAGTACTTC. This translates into CASSLTGPPGETQYF.

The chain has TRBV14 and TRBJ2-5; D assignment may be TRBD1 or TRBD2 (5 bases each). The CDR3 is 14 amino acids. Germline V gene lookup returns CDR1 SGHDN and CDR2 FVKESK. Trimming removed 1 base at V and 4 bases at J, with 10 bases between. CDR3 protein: CASSQGGRGETQYF. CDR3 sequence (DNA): TGTGCCAGCAGCCAAGGGGGCCGGGGAGAGACCCAGTACTTC.